This TCR beta chain derives from a study of T cells in Graves' hyperthyroidism and ophthalmopathy. Study overall: Prior to any treatment, at the point of initial diagnosis, peripheral blood was collected. Study-level points and caveats: The blood repertoire included most of the expanded thyroid clonotypes above 0.001.

This clonotype was counted at least ten times. The antigen is unknown. In making diagnoses, clinical symptoms, serum thyroxine and TRAb, thyroid ultrasound and orbital computed tomography were all used. Amplification yielded TCR beta CDR3 regions, with RNA transcripts as the source. HTBI primers were employed in a first-round RT-PCR of the TCR CDR3. TCRdb used MiXCR to reprocess the multiplex PCR reads, holding one entry per CDR3 protein. The sample carries over 450,000 distinct CDR3 sequences, 13% to 15% recorded once. The V segment lost 5 bases and the J segment 6 bases; nucleotides outside the gene matches: 17. Germline V gene sequence: CDR1 MNHNS, CDR2 SASEGT. The CDR3 sequence is 18 residues long.

The sample consisted of blood. This chain uses TRBV6-1 with TRBJ1-5; 9 bases fit TRBD1. This sequence originates from a woman between 18 and 29 years old with Graves' hyperthyroidism. For the CDR3, the DNA is TGTGCCAGCAGTCCATCGCGGGACAGGGAAGATCTTGGTCAGCCCCAGCATTTT. It codes for CASSPSRDREDLGQPQHF.